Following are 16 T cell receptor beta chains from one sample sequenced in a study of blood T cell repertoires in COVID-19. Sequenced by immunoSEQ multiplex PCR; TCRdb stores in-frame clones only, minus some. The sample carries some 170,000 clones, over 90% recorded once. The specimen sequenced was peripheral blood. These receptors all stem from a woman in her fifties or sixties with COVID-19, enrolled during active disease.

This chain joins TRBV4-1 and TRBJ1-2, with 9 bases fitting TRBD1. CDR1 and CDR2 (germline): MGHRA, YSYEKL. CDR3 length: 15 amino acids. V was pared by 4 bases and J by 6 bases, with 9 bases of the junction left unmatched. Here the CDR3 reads CASSRQQGAGDGYTF. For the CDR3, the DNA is TGCGCCAGCAGCCGCCAACAGGGGGCGGGTGATGGCTACACCTTC.

In DNA, the CDR3 is TGTGCCAGCAGTTATACATCTGTTAGGGGTGGATATGGCTACACCTTC. Translation: CASSYTSVRGGYGYTF. The chain carries TRBV6-5 and TRBJ1-2; a weak D match, TRBD1 (5 bases). This CDR3 has 16 amino acids. Germline assignment: CDR1 MNHEY and CDR2 SVGAGI. V shed 3 bases and J shed 5 bases, with 19 bases lying between them.

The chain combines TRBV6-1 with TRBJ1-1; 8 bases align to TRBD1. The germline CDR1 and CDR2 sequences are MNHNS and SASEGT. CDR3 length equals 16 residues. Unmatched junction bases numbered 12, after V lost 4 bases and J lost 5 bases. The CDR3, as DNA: TGTGCCAGCAGTGTTCGGGACAGGACCCTGGCTACTGAAGCTTTCTTT. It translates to CASSVRDRTLATEAFF.

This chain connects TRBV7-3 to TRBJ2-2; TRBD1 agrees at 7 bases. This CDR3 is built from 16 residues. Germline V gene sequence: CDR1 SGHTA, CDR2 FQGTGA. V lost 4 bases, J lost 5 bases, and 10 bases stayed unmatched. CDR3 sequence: CASSSRQGVDTGELFF. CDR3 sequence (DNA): TGTGCCAGCAGCTCCCGACAGGGTGTGGATACCGGGGAGCTGTTTTTT.

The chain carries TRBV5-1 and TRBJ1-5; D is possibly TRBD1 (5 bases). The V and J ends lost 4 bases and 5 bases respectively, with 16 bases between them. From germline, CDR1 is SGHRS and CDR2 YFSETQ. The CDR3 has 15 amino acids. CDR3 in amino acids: CASSLVGGSHQPQHF. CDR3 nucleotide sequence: TGCGCCAGCAGCCTGGTGGGGGGGAGCCATCAGCCCCAGCATTTT. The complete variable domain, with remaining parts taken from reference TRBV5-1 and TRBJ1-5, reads KAGVTQTPRYLIKTRGQQVTLSCSPISGHRSVSWYQQTPGQGLQFLFEYFSETQRNKGNFPGRFSGRQFSNSRSEMNVSTLELGDSALYLCASSLVGGSHQPQHFGDGTRLSIL.

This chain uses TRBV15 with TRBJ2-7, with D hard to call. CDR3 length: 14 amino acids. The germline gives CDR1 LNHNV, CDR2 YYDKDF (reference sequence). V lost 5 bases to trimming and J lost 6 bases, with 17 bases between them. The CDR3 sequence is CATSAISIPGEQYF. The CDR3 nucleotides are TGTGCCACCAGCGCAATCTCAATTCCCGGCGAGCAGTACTTC.

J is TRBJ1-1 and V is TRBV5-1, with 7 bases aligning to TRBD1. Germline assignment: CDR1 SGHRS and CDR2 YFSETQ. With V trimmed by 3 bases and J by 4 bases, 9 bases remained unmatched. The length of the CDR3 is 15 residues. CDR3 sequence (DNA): TGCGCCAGCAGCTCTGACAGGGAGGATGTCACTGAAGCTTTCTTT. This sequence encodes CASSSDREDVTEAFF.

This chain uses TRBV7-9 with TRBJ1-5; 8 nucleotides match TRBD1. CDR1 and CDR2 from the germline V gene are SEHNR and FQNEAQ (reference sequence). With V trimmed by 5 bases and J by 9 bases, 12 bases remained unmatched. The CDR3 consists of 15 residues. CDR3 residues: CASSGDRIWSMPQHF. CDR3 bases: TGTGCCAGCAGCGGGGACAGGATATGGTCCATGCCCCAGCATTTT.

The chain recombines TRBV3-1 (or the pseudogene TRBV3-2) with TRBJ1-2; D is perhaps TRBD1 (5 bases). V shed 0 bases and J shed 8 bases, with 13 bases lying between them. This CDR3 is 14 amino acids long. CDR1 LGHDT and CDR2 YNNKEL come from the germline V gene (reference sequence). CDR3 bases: TGTGCCAGCAGCCAAGAGGAAGGGGCGTACGGCTACACCTTC. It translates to CASSQEEGAYGYTF.

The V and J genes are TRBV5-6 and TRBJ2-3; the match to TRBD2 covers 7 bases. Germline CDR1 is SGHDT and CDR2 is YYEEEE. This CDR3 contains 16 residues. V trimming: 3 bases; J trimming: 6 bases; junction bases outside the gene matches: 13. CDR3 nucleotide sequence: TGTGCCAGCAGCTCGGCTAGGGGAGGGGCCGGGGATACGCAGTATTTT. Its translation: CASSSARGGAGDTQYF.

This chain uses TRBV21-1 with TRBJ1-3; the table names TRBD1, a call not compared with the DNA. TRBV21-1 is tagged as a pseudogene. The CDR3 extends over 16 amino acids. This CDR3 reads CASSKPGQSSGNTIYF. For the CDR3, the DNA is TGTGCCAGCAGCAAGCCGGGACAGAGCTCTGGAAACACCATATATTTT.

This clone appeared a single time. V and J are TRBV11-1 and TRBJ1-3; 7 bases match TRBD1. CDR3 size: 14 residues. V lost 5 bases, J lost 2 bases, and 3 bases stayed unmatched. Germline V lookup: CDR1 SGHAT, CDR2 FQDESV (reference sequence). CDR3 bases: TGTGCCAGCAGCCCACAGGGGACTGGAAACACCATATATTTT. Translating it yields CASSPQGTGNTIYF.

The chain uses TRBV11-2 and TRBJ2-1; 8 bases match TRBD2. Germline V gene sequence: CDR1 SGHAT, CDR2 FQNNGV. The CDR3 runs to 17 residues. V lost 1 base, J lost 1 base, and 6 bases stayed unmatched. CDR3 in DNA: TGTGCCAGCAGCTTAGGGAGCGGGGGCCTATCCTACAATGAGCAGTTCTTC. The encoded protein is CASSLGSGGLSYNEQFF.

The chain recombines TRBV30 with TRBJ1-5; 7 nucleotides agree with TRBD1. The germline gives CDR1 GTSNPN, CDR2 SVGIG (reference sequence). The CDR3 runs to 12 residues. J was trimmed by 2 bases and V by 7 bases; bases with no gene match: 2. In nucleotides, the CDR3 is TGTGCCTTCGACAGGGGCAATCAGCCCCAGCATTTT. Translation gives CAFDRGNQPQHF.

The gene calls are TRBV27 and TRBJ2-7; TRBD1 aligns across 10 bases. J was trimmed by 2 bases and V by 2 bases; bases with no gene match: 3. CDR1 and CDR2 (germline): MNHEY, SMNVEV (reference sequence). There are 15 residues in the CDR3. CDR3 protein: CASSLRGQGTYEQYF. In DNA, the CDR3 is TGTGCCAGCAGTTTACGGGGACAGGGGACCTACGAGCAGTACTTC.

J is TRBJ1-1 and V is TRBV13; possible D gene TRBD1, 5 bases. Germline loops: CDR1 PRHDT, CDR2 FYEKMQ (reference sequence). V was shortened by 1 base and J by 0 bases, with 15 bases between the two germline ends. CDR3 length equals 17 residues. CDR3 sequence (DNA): TGTGCCAGCAGCTTAGTTAGGGACTCCCGAATGAACACTGAAGCTTTCTTT. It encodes CASSLVRDSRMNTEAFF.